This T cell receptor (beta chain) is drawn from a study of blood T cells in healthy people across ages. Each sample had at least 6 million PBMCs isolated. Study-wide points: PBMCs were not sorted, which prevented a conclusive comparison of naive versus antigen-experienced cells.

Alongside a J-beta primer mix, a sample-barcoded 5' primer served in a second PCR lasting about 7 to 11 cycles. One entry per CDR3 protein, called by TCRdb with MiXCR from the 5' RACE reads. The sample holds more than 700,000 distinct CDR3 sequences, more than 35% seen once. V lost 0 bases and J 2 bases, leaving 12 bases between the germline ends. Germline V gene data show CDR1 as SGDLS and CDR2 as YYNGEE. The CDR3 is made up of 15 amino acids. About this clonotype: The antigen is unknown.

The sequenced material came from blood. The V call is TRBV9, the J call TRBJ2-7; perhaps TRBD2 as D (6 bases). This receptor was taken from a man older than 75 in good health. DNA for the CDR3: TGTGCCAGCAGCGTAGACACTAGCAGCACCTACGAGCAGTACTTC. It yields the protein CASSVDTSSTYEQYF.